The next 13 T cell receptor beta chains were all read from a single sample in a study of neurological immune-mediated disorders. Each CDR3 protein is one row after TCRdb ran MiXCR on the 5' RACE reads. The sample includes about 32,000 distinct CDR3 sequences, about an eighth of them seen just once. Described time point: technical triplicate 2. The specimen sequenced was CD4+ T cells from blood. These TCRs come from a female donor with HTLV-1-associated myelopathy (HAM/TSP).

This clonotype was seen repeatedly, ten times or more. The rearrangement joins TRBV7-2 to TRBJ1-2; TRBD1 is a possible D gene (6 bases). Trimming cost V 6 bases and J 3 bases, with 14 bases left between them. CDR1 is SGHTA, CDR2 FQGNSA, per germline. The CDR3 is 14 residues long. CDR3 nucleotide sequence: TGTGCCAGCAGACCTCAACAGGGAGACTATGGCTACACCTTC. Translation gives CASRPQQGDYGYTF. Looking up the rest from reference TRBV7-2 and TRBJ1-2 gives the full variable domain: GAGVSQSPSNKVTEKGKDVELRCDPISGHTALYWYRQSLGQGLEFLIYFQGNSAPDKSGLPSDRFSAERTGGSVSTLTIQRTQQEDSAVYLCASRPQQGDYGYTFGSGTRLTVV.

This clonotype was seen at least ten times. The V call is TRBV7-2, the J call TRBJ2-3, with a weak D call TRBD2 (5 bases). The CDR3 spans 13 residues. V was trimmed by 3 bases and J by 6 bases, leaving 10 bases between them. Germline lookup yields CDR1 SGHTA and CDR2 FQGNSA. This chain's CDR3 is CASSFGEGDTQYF. The DNA for the CDR3 is TGTGCCAGCAGCTTTGGAGAGGGCGATACGCAGTATTTT.

This clonotype was seen repeatedly, ten times or more. The V call is TRBV20-1, the J call TRBJ1-1, with D hard to call. The germline V gene encodes CDR1 DFQATT and CDR2 SNEGSKA (reference sequence). The CDR3 totals 15 residues. The V gene lost 2 bases and the J gene lost 4 bases, with 17 bases spanning the gap. CDR3 in amino acids: CSARNSALRSTEAFF. CDR3 sequence (DNA): TGCAGTGCTAGAAATTCTGCGCTGAGGAGCACTGAAGCTTTCTTT.

This clonotype was detected ten times or more. This chain connects TRBV5-1 to TRBJ2-3, with 9 bases fitting TRBD2. Germline values: CDR1 SGHRS, CDR2 YFSETQ. The CDR3 has 14 amino acids. The V and J ends lost 5 bases and 3 bases, in that order; junction bases with no gene match: 4. CDR3 sequence: CASSPTSGTDTQYF. The CDR3 nucleotides are TGCGCCAGCAGTCCTACTAGCGGGACAGATACGCAGTATTTT.

Within the sample, this clonotype is medium-sized. The CDR3 DNA reads TGCGCCAGCAGCCAAGAGGGGGGGCCAGCGGGCTCCTACAATGAGCAGTTCTTC. It specifies CASSQEGGPAGSYNEQFF. V usage is TRBV4-1 and J usage is TRBJ2-1; possibly TRBD2 for D (7 bases). V shed 0 bases and J shed 0 bases, with 15 bases lying between them. There are 18 residues in the CDR3. Germline V lookup: CDR1 MGHRA, CDR2 YSYEKL.

This clonotype came up many times. The genes are TRBV2 and TRBJ2-5; TRBD1 matches 8 bases. Germline V gives CDR1 SNHLY, CDR2 FYNNEI. V lost 4 bases to trimming and J lost 5 bases; unmatched junction nucleotides: 6. The CDR3 spans 14 residues. DNA of the CDR3: TGTGCCAGCAGTGCCGACAGGGGATTTGAGACCCAGTACTTC. It translates to CASSADRGFETQYF.

This clonotype was counted at least ten times. The CDR3 region is CASSLLAGTSSFF. CDR3 in DNA: TGTGCCAGCAGTTTACTCGCCGGGACTAGTTCTTTCTTC. This sequence joins TRBV12-3 or TRBV12-4 and TRBJ2-1; 8 nucleotides align to TRBD2. CDR3 size: 13 residues. Losses at the gene ends were 2 bases for V and 16 bases for J; bases not matched to a gene: 10.

This clonotype was seen many times. CDR3 sequence: CASSERRYNEQFF. The CDR3 DNA is TGTGCCAGCAGTGAGAGGAGGTACAATGAGCAGTTCTTC. J is TRBJ2-1 and V is TRBV2; the D gene is possibly TRBD2 (5 bases). Trimming removed 3 bases at V and 4 bases at J, with 7 bases between. The CDR3 contains 13 residues. Germline V gene lookup returns CDR1 SNHLY and CDR2 FYNNEI.

This clonotype was picked up many times. V usage is TRBV4-1 and J usage is TRBJ2-7, with D uncertain. The ends were cut back, 0 bases at V and 3 bases at J, with 9 bases in the middle. The CDR3 is 14 residues long. Germline-derived CDR1 and CDR2 are MGHRA and YSYEKL. This CDR3 is CASSQDSSSYEQYF. In nucleotides, the CDR3 is TGCGCCAGCAGCCAAGATAGCAGCAGCTACGAGCAGTACTTC.

CDR3 DNA sequence: TGTGCCAGCAGCACACGGTCCTCTTGGGGACTAGCGGAGGGGACTCAGTTCTTC. Translation: CASSTRSSWGLAEGTQFF. The chain links TRBV7-2 to TRBJ2-1; 11 nucleotides line up with TRBD2. The CDR3 runs to 18 residues. V gave up 5 bases and J gave up 13 bases; unmatched junction bases: 22. Looked up from germline, CDR1 is SGHTA and CDR2 is FQGNSA.

This clonotype was counted ten times or more. This chain links TRBV5-1 with TRBJ2-5; D remains ambiguous. Trimming took 0 bases from V and 5 from J, leaving 14 bases between them. CDR3 length: 15 amino acids. Germline CDR1 is SGHRS and CDR2 is YFSETQ. CDR3 loop: CASSLGAVGVETQYF. DNA for the CDR3: TGCGCCAGCAGCTTGGGTGCGGTCGGCGTGGAGACCCAGTACTTC.

This clonotype appeared many times. The genes are TRBV28 and TRBJ1-5, with 7 bases matching TRBD1. CDR1 and CDR2 from the germline V gene are MDHEN and SYDVKM. V lost 5 bases and J lost 1; bases outside the gene matches: 5. This CDR3 is 15 amino acids long. The CDR3 nucleotides are TGTGCCAGCAGTACTCACAGGGGAAGCAATCAGCCCCAGCATTTT. It specifies CASSTHRGSNQPQHF.

This clonotype was picked up many times. The chain has TRBV29-1 and TRBJ2-1; D may be TRBD2 (5 bases). The germline gives CDR1 SQVTM, CDR2 ANQGSEA. CDR3 length: 13 residues. The chain's CDR3 is CSSGGLGLVEQFF. The CDR3 DNA sequence: TGCAGTTCCGGCGGGTTAGGGTTGGTTGAGCAGTTCTTC.